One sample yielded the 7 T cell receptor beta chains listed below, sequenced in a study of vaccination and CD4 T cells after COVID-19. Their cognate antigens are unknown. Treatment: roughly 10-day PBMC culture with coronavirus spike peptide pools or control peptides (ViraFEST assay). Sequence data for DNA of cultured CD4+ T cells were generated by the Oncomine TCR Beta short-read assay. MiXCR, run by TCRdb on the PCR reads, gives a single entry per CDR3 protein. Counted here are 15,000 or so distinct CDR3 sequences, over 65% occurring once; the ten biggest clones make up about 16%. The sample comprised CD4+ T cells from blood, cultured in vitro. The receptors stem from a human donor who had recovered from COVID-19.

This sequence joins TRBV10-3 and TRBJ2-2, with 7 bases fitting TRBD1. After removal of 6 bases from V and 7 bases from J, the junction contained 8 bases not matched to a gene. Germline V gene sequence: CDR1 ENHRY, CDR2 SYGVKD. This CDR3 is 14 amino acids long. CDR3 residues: CAIRSRDSYGELFF. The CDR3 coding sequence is TGTGCCATCAGGTCCCGGGACAGTTACGGGGAGCTGTTTTTT.

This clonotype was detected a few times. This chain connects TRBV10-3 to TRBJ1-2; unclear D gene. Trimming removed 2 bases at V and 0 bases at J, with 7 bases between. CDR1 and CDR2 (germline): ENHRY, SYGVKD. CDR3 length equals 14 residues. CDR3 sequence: CAISERQPNYGYTF. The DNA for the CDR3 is TGTGCCATCAGTGAGAGGCAGCCTAACTATGGCTACACCTTC.

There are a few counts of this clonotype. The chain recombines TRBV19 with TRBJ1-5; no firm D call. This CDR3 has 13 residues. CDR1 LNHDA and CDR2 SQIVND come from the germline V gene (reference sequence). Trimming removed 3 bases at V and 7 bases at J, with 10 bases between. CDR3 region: CASSITTKQPQHF. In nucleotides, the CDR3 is TGTGCCAGTAGTATCACTACGAAGCAGCCCCAGCATTTT.

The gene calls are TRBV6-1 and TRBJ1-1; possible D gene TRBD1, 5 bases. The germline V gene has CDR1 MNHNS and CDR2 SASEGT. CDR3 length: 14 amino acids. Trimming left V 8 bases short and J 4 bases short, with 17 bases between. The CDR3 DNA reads TGTGCCAGCCACCAGGGACGACTGGGCACTGAAGCTTTCTTT. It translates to CASHQGRLGTEAFF.

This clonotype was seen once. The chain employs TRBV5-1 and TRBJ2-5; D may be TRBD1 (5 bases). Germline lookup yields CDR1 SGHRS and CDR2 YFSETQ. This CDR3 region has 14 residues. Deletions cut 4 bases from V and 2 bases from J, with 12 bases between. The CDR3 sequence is CASSLHQGQETQYF. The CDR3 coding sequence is TGCGCCAGCAGCCTCCACCAGGGACAAGAGACCCAGTACTTC.

The CDR3 spells CASSPGDWRGRDTEAFF. The CDR3 nucleotides are TGTGCCAGCAGCCCGGGGGATTGGCGGGGGAGGGACACTGAAGCTTTCTTT. V usage is TRBV7-9 and J usage is TRBJ1-1; the D gene is possibly TRBD1 (5 bases). Germline V CDR1 and CDR2: SEHNR, FQNEAQ (reference sequence). V was trimmed by 5 bases and J by 3 bases, leaving 22 bases between them. The CDR3 is 17 residues long.

The CDR3 loop reads CASRHRDRKETQYF. The CDR3 DNA sequence: TGTGCCAGCAGACACCGGGACAGAAAAGAGACCCAGTACTTC. The chain joins TRBV6-1 to TRBJ2-5; 7 bases fit TRBD1. V shed 6 bases, J shed 3 bases, and the junction held 7 bases outside the gene matches. The length of the CDR3 is 14 residues. Germline V CDR1 and CDR2: MNHNS, SASEGT.